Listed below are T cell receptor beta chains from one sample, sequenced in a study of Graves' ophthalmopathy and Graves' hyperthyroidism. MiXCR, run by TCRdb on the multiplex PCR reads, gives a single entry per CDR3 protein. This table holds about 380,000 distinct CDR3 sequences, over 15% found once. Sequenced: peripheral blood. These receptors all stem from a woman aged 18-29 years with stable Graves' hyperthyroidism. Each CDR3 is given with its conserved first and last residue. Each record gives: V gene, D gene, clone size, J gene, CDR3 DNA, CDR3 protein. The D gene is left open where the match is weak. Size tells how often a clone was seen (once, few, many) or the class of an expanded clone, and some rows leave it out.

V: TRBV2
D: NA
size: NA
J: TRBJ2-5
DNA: TGTGCCGGCTCGCGGGCCTCCCAAGAGACCCAGTACTTC
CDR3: CAGSRASQETQYF

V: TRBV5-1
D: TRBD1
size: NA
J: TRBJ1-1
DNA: TGCGCCAGCAGCTCTCAGGGGGCTGGCACTGAATCTTTCTTT
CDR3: CASSSQGAGTESFF

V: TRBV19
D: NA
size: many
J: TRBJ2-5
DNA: TGTGCCAGTAGTCTAGGGGCCCTCTCAGAGACCCAGTACTTC
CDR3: CASSLGALSETQYF

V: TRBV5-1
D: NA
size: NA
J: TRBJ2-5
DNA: TGCGCCAGCAGCATAACCCCGGGGGGCACGGAGACCCAGTACTTC
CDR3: CASSITPGGTETQYF

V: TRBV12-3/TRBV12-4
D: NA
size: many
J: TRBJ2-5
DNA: TGTGCCAGCAATTGGGAGGGGGGGGGAATAGAGACCCAGTACTTC
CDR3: CASNWEGGGIETQYF

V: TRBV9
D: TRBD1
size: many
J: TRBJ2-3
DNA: TGTGCCAGCAGCGTACGCCCAGGGGGCTCCACAGATACGCAGTATTTT
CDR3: CASSVRPGGSTDTQYF

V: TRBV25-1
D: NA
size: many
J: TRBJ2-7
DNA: TGTGCCAGTTGGGGGGGGCGGACCTACGAGCAGTACTTC
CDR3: CASWGGRTYEQYF

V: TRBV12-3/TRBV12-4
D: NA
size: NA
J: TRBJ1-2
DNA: TGTGCCAGCAGGATCGTCGACAGGACTCGTGGCTACACCTTC
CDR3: CASRIVDRTRGYTF

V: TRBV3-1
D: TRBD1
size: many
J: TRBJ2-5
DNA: TGTGCCAGCAGCCCGACAGGGGGTCCAGAGACCCAGTACTTC
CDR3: CASSPTGGPETQYF

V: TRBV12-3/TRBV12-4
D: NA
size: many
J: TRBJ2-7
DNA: TGTGCCAGCAGTTTGGACGGGGGCTACTCCTACGAGCAGTACTTC
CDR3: CASSLDGGYSYEQYF

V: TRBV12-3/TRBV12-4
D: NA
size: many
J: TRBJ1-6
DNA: TGTGCCAGCAGTGGACGGGCAACCTATAATTCACCCCTCCACTTT
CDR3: CASSGRATYNSPLHF

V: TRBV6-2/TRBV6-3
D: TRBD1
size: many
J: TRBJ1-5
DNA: TGTGCCGTAGGACAGGAGAGCAATCAGCCCCAGCATTTT
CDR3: CAVGQESNQPQHF

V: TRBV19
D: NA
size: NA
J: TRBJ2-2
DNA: TGTGCCAGTAGTATTCGCGGGGAGCTGTTTTTT
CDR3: CASSIRGELFF

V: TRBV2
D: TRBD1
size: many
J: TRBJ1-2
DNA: TGTGCCAGCGCAAAGCCGGGACAGGTGAACTATGGCTACACCTTC
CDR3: CASAKPGQVNYGYTF

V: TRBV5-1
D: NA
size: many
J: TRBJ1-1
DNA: TGCGCCAGCAGCTTGAGAGGGGAGGTCGGCACTGAAGCTTTCTTT
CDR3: CASSLRGEVGTEAFF

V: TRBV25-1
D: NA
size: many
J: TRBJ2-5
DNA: TGTGCCAGCAGTGCCGGTGGGGGCGGGGAGACCCAGTACTTC
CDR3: CASSAGGGGETQYF

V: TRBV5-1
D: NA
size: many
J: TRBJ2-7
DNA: TGCGCCAGCAGCTTGGAGGCAAGGAGGGTATACGAGCAGTACTTC
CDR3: CASSLEARRVYEQYF

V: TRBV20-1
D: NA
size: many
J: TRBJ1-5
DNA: TGCAGTGCTAGACTAGCAGGCCGCAATCAGCCCCAGCATTTT
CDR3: CSARLAGRNQPQHF

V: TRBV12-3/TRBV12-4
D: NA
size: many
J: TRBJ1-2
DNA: TGTGCCAGCAGTCAAGGGAGCAGCTACACCTTC
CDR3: CASSQGSSYTF

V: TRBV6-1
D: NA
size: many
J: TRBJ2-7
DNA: TGTGCCAGCACCGGGGAGTCGGGTCGCGGCGAGCAGTACTTC
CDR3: CASTGESGRGEQYF

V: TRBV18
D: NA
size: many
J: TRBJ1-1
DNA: TGTGCCAGCTCACCGGACTTCAACACTGAAGCTTTCTTT
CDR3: CASSPDFNTEAFF

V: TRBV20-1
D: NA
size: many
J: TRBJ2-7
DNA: TGCAGTGCTAGGGCTCCGGGACACCCCTACGAGCAGTACTTC
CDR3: CSARAPGHPYEQYF

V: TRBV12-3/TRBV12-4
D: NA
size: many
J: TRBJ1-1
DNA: TGTGCCAGCGGGGGGCGGATGGGCACTGAAGCTTTCTTT
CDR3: CASGGRMGTEAFF

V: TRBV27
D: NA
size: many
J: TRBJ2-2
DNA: TGTGCCAGCAGTTCTACGCGAGGGACCGGGGAGCTGTTTTTT
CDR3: CASSSTRGTGELFF

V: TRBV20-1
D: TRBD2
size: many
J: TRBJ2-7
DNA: TGCAGTGCTGGGACTAAATCGGGTTACGAGCAGTACTTC
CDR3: CSAGTKSGYEQYF

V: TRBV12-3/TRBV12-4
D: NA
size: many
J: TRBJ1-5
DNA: TGTGCCAGCAGTTTGAGAAATCAGCCCCAGCATTTT
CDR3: CASSLRNQPQHF

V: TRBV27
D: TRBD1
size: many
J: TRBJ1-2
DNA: TGTGCCAGCAGTGGACGACAGGGGGTCGGCTACACCTTC
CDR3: CASSGRQGVGYTF

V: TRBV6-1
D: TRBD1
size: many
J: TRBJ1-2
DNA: TGTGCCAGCAGTAAAAGGACAGGGGGAGGAATAGGCTACACCTTC
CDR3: CASSKRTGGGIGYTF

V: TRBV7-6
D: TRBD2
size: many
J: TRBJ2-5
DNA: TGTGCCAGCAGCGGCTATCCGGGACTAGCGGGGGAGACTAATTACGAGACCCAGTACTTC
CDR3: CASSGYPGLAGETNYETQYF

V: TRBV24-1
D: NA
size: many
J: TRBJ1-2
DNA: TGTGCCACCAATAAGGCAGGGGAAGCGGACTATGGCTACACCTTC
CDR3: CATNKAGEADYGYTF

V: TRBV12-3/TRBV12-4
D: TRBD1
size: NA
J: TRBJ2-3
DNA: TGTGCCAGCAGACAGGGGTATAGCACAGATACGCAGTATTTT
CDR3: CASRQGYSTDTQYF

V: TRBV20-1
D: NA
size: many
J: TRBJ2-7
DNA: TGCAGTGCTAGGGACAGTTTATTAGGCTACGAGCAGTACTTC
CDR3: CSARDSLLGYEQYF

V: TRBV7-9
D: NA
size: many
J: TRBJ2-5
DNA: TGTGCCAGCAGCTTTTCTTCTATCCAAGAGACCCAGTACTTC
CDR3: CASSFSSIQETQYF

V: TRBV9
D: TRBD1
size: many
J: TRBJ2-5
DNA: TGTGCCAGCAGCGGAGGACAGGGCGAGACCCAGTACTTC
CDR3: CASSGGQGETQYF

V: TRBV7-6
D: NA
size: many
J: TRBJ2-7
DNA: TGTGCCAGCAGCACCTACCGGGACATCTACGAGCAGTACTTC
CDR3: CASSTYRDIYEQYF

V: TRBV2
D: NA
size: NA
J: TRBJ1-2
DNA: TGTGCCAGCAGTGAAGAAGGCAGGGAGGGCTATGGCTACACCTTC
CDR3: CASSEEGREGYGYTF

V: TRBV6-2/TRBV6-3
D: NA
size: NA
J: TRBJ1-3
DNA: TGTGCCAGCAGTTACGGGCGCTTAGGACGGAACTCTGGAAACACCATATATTTT
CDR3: CASSYGRLGRNSGNTIYF

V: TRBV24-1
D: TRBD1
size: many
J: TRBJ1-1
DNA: TGTGCCACCAGTGATCCTGACAGGGCGGAAGCTTTCTTT
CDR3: CATSDPDRAEAFF

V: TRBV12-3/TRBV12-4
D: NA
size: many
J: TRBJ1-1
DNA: TGTGCCAGCAGTCCCTCGTGGGAGGCCTGGAGTGAAGCTTTCTTT
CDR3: CASSPSWEAWSEAFF

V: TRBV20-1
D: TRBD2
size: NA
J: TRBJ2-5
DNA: TGCAGTGCTAGAGGTGCTAGCGGGTTTGTGGGCGAGACCCAGTACTTC
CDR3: CSARGASGFVGETQYF

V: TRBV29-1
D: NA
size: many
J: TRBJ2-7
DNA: TGCAGCGTTGGTGGGGGGCTAAGCTCCTACGAGCAGTACTTC
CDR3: CSVGGGLSSYEQYF

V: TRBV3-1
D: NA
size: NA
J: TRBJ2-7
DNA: TGTGCCAGCAGCCCAAATAACAACCCGGGACCTGGAGAATACGAGCAGTACTTC
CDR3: CASSPNNNPGPGEYEQYF

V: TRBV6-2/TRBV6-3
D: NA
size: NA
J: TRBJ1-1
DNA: TGTGCCAGCAAGGTGTGGGGGCGTATGGATGACACTGAAGCTTTCTTT
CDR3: CASKVWGRMDDTEAFF

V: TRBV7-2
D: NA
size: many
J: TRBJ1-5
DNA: TGTGCCAGCAGCTTACCCAGGGTTAATCAGCCCCAGCATTTT
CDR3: CASSLPRVNQPQHF

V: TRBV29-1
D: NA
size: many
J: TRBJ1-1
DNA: TGCAGCGTTGCACAGGGCTCTGAAGCTTTCTTT
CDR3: CSVAQGSEAFF

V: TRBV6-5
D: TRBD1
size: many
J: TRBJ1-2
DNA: TGTGCCAGCAGTTACTCCGACGACAGGGCCTATGGCTACACCTTC
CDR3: CASSYSDDRAYGYTF

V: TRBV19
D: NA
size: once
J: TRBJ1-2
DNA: TGTGCCAGTAGTATAGAGTCCGGATCGTACTACACCTTC
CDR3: CASSIESGSYYTF

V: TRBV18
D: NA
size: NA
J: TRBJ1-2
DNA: TGTGCCAGCTCACCTGCGGGATCCGGCTACACCTTC
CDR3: CASSPAGSGYTF

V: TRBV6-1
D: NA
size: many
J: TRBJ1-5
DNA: TGTGCCAGCAGGGCCGGGACTCCCGGCAATCAGCCCCAGCATTTT
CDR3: CASRAGTPGNQPQHF

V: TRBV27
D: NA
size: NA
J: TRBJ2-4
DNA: TGTGCCAGCAGCTTATCGGGCTGGCGGGCCGAGGGGTCGGAGGGTTTTGCCAAAAACATTCAGTACTTC
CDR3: CASSLSGWRAEGSEGFAKNIQYF